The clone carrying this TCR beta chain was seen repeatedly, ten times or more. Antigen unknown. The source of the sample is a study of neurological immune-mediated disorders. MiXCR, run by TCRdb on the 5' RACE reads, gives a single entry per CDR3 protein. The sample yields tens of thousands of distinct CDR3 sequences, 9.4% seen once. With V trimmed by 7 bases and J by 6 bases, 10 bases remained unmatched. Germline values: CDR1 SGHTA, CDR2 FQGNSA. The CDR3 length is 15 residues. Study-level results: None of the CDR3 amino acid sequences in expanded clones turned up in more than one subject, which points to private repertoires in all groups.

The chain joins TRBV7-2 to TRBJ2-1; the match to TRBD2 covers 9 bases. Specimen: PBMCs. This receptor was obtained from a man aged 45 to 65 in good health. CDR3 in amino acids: CASTVLAGISNEQFF. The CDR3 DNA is TGTGCCAGCACTGTCCTAGCGGGAATTTCCAATGAGCAGTTCTTC.